This entry lists 4 T cell receptor beta chains sequenced from one sample in a study of T-cell reconstitution after alpha-beta-depleted transplantation in children. Unique molecular identifiers tagged the TCRbeta library. TCRdb fed the PCR reads into MiXCR, producing one record per CDR3 protein. The sample carries 900,000 or so distinct CDR3 sequences, around 17% recorded once. The material was PBMCs, mostly from graft donor cells, obtained 360 days after TCRalphabeta/CD19-depleted stem cell transplant. The receptor source for this set is a male patient between 5 and 17 years old who had a stem cell transplant for acute lymphoblastic leukemia, so the T cells may come from the graft donor.

The rearrangement joins TRBV20-1 to TRBJ1-5; 8 positions match TRBD1. Germline CDR1 DFQATT, CDR2 SNEGSKA (reference sequence). V trimming: 3 bases; J trimming: 0 bases; junction bases outside the gene matches: 7. CDR3 length equals 16 residues. The CDR3 DNA is TGCAGTGCTAGCGTTCAGGGGGCGGGTAGCAATCAGCCCCAGCATTTT. Translation: CSASVQGAGSNQPQHF.

This clonotype occurred a few times. CDR3 bases: TGTGCCAGCAGCCAAGGGGGGACAGGGTACTATGGCTACACCTTC. This codes for CASSQGGTGYYGYTF. The gene calls are TRBV4-2 and TRBJ1-2, with 9 bases identical to TRBD1. Looked up from germline, CDR1 is LGHNA and CDR2 is YNFKEQ. The CDR3 totals 15 residues. The junction had 3 bases not matched to a gene; V was cut back by 1 base and J by 3 bases.

The V call is TRBV20-1, the J call TRBJ2-1, with 7 positions matching TRBD1. Germline CDR1 reads DFQATT; CDR2 reads SNEGSKA (reference sequence). V dropped 3 bases and J dropped 5; count of bases not matched to a gene: 4. The CDR3 is 13 residues long. Here the CDR3 DNA reads TGCAGTGCTAGCCCGGACAGGCACAATGAGCAGTTCTTC. It codes for CSASPDRHNEQFF.

The chain recombines TRBV11-2 with TRBJ2-2, with TRBD1 matching over 7 bases. CDR1 and CDR2 from the germline V gene are SGHAT and FQNNGV. CDR3 size: 17 residues. The ends lost 5 bases at V and 0 bases at J; junction bases unmatched: 9. The DNA of the CDR3 is TGTGCCAGCAGCCCAACTTGGACAGGCGCGAACACCGGGGAGCTGTTTTTT. This codes for CASSPTWTGANTGELFF.